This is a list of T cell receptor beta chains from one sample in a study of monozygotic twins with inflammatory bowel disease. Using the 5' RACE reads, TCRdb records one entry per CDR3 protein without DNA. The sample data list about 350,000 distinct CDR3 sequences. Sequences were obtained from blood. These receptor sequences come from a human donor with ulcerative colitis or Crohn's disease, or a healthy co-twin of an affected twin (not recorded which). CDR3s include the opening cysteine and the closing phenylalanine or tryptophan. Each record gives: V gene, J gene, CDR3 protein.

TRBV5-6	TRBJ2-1	CASSLKIGNEQFF
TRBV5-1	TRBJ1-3	CASSQRQGEGNTIYF
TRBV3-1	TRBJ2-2	CASSQDLGVAGELFF
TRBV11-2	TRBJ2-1	CASSKNQVSQIRFF
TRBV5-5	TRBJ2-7	CASSLDPGAISYEQYF
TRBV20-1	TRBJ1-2	CSARGAPGQSSTF
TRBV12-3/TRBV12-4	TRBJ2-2	CASSFPGELFF
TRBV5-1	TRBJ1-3	CASGDRSSGNTIYF
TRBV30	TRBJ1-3	CAWDRGTGNTIYF
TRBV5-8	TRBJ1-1	CASSLAGGPNTEAFF
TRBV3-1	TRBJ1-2	CASSSRAGIYGYTF
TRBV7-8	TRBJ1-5	CASSLGDRDQPQHF
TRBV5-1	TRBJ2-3	CASSPWGLAGTDTQYF
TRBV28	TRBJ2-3	CASSPRGAGDTQYF
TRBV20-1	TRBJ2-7	CSAPGTGYYEQYF
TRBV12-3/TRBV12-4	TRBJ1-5	CASSLIPPPSPQHF
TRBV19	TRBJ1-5	CASGSAVSQPQHF
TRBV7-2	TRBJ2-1	CASSLAKRDTQNEQFF
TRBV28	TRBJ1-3	CASKGDLSGNSIYF
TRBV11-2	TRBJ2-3	CASSSFGRITGGTDTQYF
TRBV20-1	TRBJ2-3	CSANPAGGQSDTQYF
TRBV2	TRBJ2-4	CASSFRVLMRIAKNIQYF
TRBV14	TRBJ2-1	CASSTFPVTEQFF
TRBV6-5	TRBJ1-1	CASRRLRGAAFF
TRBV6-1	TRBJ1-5	CASSENIYSNQPQHF
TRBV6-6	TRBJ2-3	CASSYSTLSDTQYF
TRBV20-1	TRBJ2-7	CSAWPTGIYEQYF
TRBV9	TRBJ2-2	CASSTSTGPGELFF
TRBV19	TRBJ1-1	CASRGNNGAFF
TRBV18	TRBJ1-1	CASSAEGDTEAFF
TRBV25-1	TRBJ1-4	CASAGQGRTNEKLFF
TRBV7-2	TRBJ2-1	CASRPLAGSANEQFF
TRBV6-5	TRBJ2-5	CASRAEKTQYF
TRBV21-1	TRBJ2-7	CASSKRKRDYYTYEQYF
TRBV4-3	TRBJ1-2	CASSQDLDAGYTF
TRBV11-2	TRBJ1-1	CASSSTRGGTEAFF
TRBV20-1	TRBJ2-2	CSASEARGTGELFF
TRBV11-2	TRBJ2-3	CASSSIFSATQYF
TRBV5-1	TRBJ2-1	CASSYGSGQGMGEQFF
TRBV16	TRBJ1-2	CASSHEDSLTDGYTF
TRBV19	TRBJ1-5	CASRPGQGLAYSNQPQHF
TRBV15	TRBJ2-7	CATSSPKPPTDWRQYF
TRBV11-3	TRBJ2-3	CASSRGLAGGVGTDTQYF
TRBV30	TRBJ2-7	CAWTGGNRGPDF
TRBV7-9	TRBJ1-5	CASSLGGHDQPQHF
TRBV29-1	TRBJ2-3	CSVVVRTDTQYF